The 25 T cell receptor beta chains below come from one sample, sequenced in a study of CD8+CD57+ T cells in acquired aplastic anemia. Genomic DNA, the template, was used for profiling of the TCR beta VDJ and CDR3. TCRdb passed the reads through MiXCR, listing each CDR3 protein once. The table has about 110,000 distinct CDR3 sequences, 40% to 65% seen once. The material sequenced was sorted CD4+, CD8+, or CD8+CD57+ T cells (not recorded which) from PBMCs. Every receptor here comes from a human donor in good health, serving as a control.

This clonotype was seen a handful of times. CDR3 DNA sequence: TGTGCCAGCAGCCAGAGACTAGCGGGGGGGGCAGATGAGCAGTTCTTC. This sequence encodes CASSQRLAGGADEQFF. The chain links TRBV3-1 to TRBJ2-1, with 14 positions matching TRBD2. The CDR3 extends over 16 amino acids. Per the germline V gene, CDR1 is LGHDT and CDR2 is YNNKEL (reference sequence). With 3 bases clipped from V and 8 bases from J, the junction kept 6 bases outside the gene matches.

The V call is TRBV20-1, the J call TRBJ2-5; 8 positions agree with TRBD1. CDR1 is DFQATT, CDR2 SNEGSKA, per germline (reference sequence). This CDR3 has 14 amino acids. The ends lost 4 bases at V and 5 bases at J; junction bases unmatched: 9. The CDR3 DNA sequence: TGCAGTGCTACGTCGGACAGGGCAAGGGAGACCCAGTACTTC. Encoded protein: CSATSDRARETQYF.

This clonotype has a handful of counts. The chain couples TRBV12-3 or TRBV12-4 to TRBJ2-1; a possible D gene is TRBD1 (5 bases). The CDR3 runs 12 residues. The V and J ends lost 5 bases and 4 bases respectively, with 6 bases between them. The CDR3 nucleotides are TGTGCCAGCAGTACAGGTTACAATGAGCAGTTCTTC. This encodes CASSTGYNEQFF.

As for this clonotype: With a much larger clone just one base away, this may be a read error. The chain combines TRBV13 with TRBJ1-1; 7 bases fit TRBD1. Unmatched junction bases numbered 8, after V lost 5 bases and J lost 5 bases. The germline V gene encodes CDR1 PRHDT and CDR2 FYEKMQ (reference sequence). There are 14 residues in the CDR3. The CDR3 DNA reads TGTGCCAGCAGCGTACAGGGGCAGGGGACTGAAGCTTTCTTT. Amino acids: CASSVQGQGTEAFF.

This chain joins TRBV2 and TRBJ2-7; D unresolved. The length of the CDR3 is 11 residues. Germline-derived CDR1 and CDR2 are SNHLY and FYNNEI. Trimming took off 4 bases at V and 5 bases at J, with 6 bases between the two ends. In nucleotides, the CDR3 is TGTGCCAGCAGTGTGGGAAACGAGCAGTACTTC. Translation: CASSVGNEQYF.

CDR3 amino acids: CASRGGNNEKLFF. The CDR3 DNA reads TGTGCCAGTCGAGGGGGCAATAATGAAAAACTGTTTTTT. The rearrangement joins TRBV25-1 to TRBJ1-4, with TRBD1 matching over 7 bases. V lost 9 bases to trimming and J lost 4 bases; unmatched junction nucleotides: 5. The CDR3 covers 13 residues. Germline CDR1 reads MGHDK; CDR2 reads SYGVNS. Drawing the rest from reference TRBV25-1 and TRBJ1-4, the complete variable domain is EADIYQTPRYLVIGTGKKITLECSQTMGHDKMYWYQQDPGMELHLIHYSYGVNSTEKGDLSSESTVSRIRTEHFPLTLESARPSHTSQYLCASRGGNNEKLFFGSGTQLSVL.

The chain recombines TRBV29-1 with TRBJ2-2; D unclear. Germline V gene data show CDR1 as SQVTM and CDR2 as ANQGSEA. Trimming cost V 4 bases and J 8 bases, with 8 bases left between them. This CDR3 region has 11 residues. As DNA, the CDR3 is TGCAGCGTTGGAGGTGAAGGGGAGCTGTTTTTT. Its protein is CSVGGEGELFF.

The chain combines TRBV2 with TRBJ1-1; D perhaps matches TRBD1 (5 bases). Per germline, CDR1 SNHLY and CDR2 FYNNEI. This CDR3 region has 14 residues. Trimming pared 4 bases from V and 0 bases from J, leaving 9 bases between. CDR3 region: CASSVTGMNTEAFF. The CDR3 DNA is TGTGCCAGCAGTGTCACAGGCATGAACACTGAAGCTTTCTTT.

This clonotype was counted at least ten times. This chain uses TRBV9 with TRBJ2-3; the match to TRBD2 covers 11 bases. J gave up 4 bases and V 4 bases, and 5 bases lay outside the gene matches. The CDR3 consists of 15 residues. Germline values: CDR1 SGDLS, CDR2 YYNGEE. In nucleotides, the CDR3 is TGTGCCAGCAGCTTAGCGGGGGGGCGGTCAGATACGCAGTATTTT. This translates into CASSLAGGRSDTQYF.

This CDR3 reads CASSILRGSNEKLFF. The CDR3 coding sequence is TGTGCCAGTAGTATCTTAAGAGGCTCGAATGAAAAACTGTTTTTT. This chain connects TRBV19 to TRBJ1-4; D call uncertain. Germline V gene lookup returns CDR1 LNHDA and CDR2 SQIVND (reference sequence). V was trimmed by 3 bases and J by 5 bases, leaving 13 bases between them. The CDR3 has 15 residues.

V and J are TRBV2 and TRBJ1-1; D is uncertain. V was trimmed by 3 bases and J by 7 bases, leaving 9 bases between them. The CDR3 totals 12 residues. Germline V gene sequence: CDR1 SNHLY, CDR2 FYNNEI. The CDR3 coding sequence is TGTGCCAGCAGTGAGGATGGGGTTGAAGCTTTCTTT. Amino acids: CASSEDGVEAFF.

CDR3 amino acids: CASRVSYGYTF. As DNA, the CDR3 is TGTGCCAGCAGGGTGAGCTATGGCTACACCTTC. The chain recombines TRBV2 with TRBJ1-2; D is unresolved. V dropped 6 bases and J dropped 4 bases, with 6 bases sitting between them. This CDR3 spans 11 amino acids. Looked up from germline, CDR1 is SNHLY and CDR2 is FYNNEI.

This clonotype was observed once. The chain links TRBV11-1 to TRBJ2-1; D perhaps matches TRBD2 (6 bases). V lost 3 bases, J lost 2 bases, and 8 bases lay in between. Germline assignment: CDR1 SGHAT and CDR2 FQDESV (reference sequence). This CDR3 has 14 residues. As DNA, the CDR3 is TGTGCCAGCAGCTTGTCGGGGGCCTACAATGAGCAGTTCTTC. Translation: CASSLSGAYNEQFF. Full variable domain (missing parts from reference TRBV11-1 and TRBJ2-1): EAEVAQSPRYKITEKSQAVAFWCDPISGHATLYWYRQILGQGPELLVQFQDESVVDDSQLPKDRFSAERLKGVDSTLKIQPAELGDSAMYLCASSLSGAYNEQFFGPGTRLTVL.

The chain recombines TRBV24-1 with TRBJ2-3; weak D call: TRBD2 (6 bases). V lost 5 bases and J 6 bases, leaving 8 bases between the germline ends. Germline CDR1 reads KGHDR; CDR2 reads SFDVKD. The CDR3 loop spans 12 amino acids. The CDR3 DNA follows: TGTGCCACCAGTGGCGGGGTGGATACGCAGTATTTT. Its translation: CATSGGVDTQYF.

V usage is TRBV2 and J usage is TRBJ2-7; D is ambiguous. V lost 4 bases, J lost 5 bases, and 9 bases lay in between. The CDR3 is made up of 12 amino acids. CDR1 and CDR2 from the germline V gene are SNHLY and FYNNEI. In nucleotides, the CDR3 is TGTGCCAGCAGTGCCGAATATGACGAGCAGTACTTC. Its translation is CASSAEYDEQYF.

This clonotype was recorded a few times. The rearrangement uses TRBV29-1 and TRBJ1-6, with no clear D. Germline CDR1 is SQVTM and CDR2 is ANQGSEA. CDR3 length: 18 amino acids. Trimming left V 2 bases short and J 0 bases short, with 17 bases between. The CDR3 DNA follows: TGCAGCGTTGAACCCCTGCCCCCGAGGAGCTCCTATAATTCACCCCTCCACTTT. Encoded protein: CSVEPLPPRSSYNSPLHF.

This clonotype has a single count. The chain has TRBV29-1 and TRBJ1-2, with D tentatively TRBD1 (5 bases). The V gene's germline CDR1 is SQVTM and CDR2 ANQGSEA. The CDR3 runs to 15 residues. V gave up 0 bases and J gave up 6 bases, with 17 bases separating them. The CDR3 spells CSVEDWAGQKHGYTF. The DNA of the CDR3 is TGCAGCGTTGAAGATTGGGCTGGACAAAAACATGGCTACACCTTC. The whole variable domain, filled in from reference TRBV29-1 and TRBJ1-2, reads SAVISQKPSRDICQRGTSLTIQCQVDSQVTMMFWYRQQPGQSLTLIATANQGSEATYESGFVIDKFPISRPNLTFSTLTVSNMSPEDSSIYLCSVEDWAGQKHGYTFGSGTRLTVV.

The J gene is TRBJ1-6, the V gene TRBV2; TRBD1 aligns across 10 bases. The CDR3 contains 14 residues. Trimming cost V 9 bases and J 6 bases; bases outside gene matches: 5. Per the germline V gene, CDR1 is SNHLY and CDR2 is FYNNEI. The CDR3 spells CASRQGASNSPLHF. CDR3 nucleotide sequence: TGTGCCAGTAGACAGGGGGCTAGTAATTCACCCCTCCACTTT.

This chain joins TRBV6-2 or TRBV6-3 and TRBJ2-5, with TRBD2 matching over 14 bases. Germline trimming cut 6 bases from V and 5 bases from J; bases unmatched to any gene: 11. The CDR3 totals 17 residues. Germline loops: CDR1 MNHEY, CDR2 SVGEGT. Written as DNA, the CDR3 is TGTGCCAGCAGGCCATCCGGACTAGCGGGGGGTGGGGAGACCCAGTACTTC. Translating gives CASRPSGLAGGGETQYF.

The table lists this clonotype with many counts. This sequence joins TRBV9 and TRBJ2-5, with unresolved D. The V and J ends lost 7 bases and 0 bases respectively, with 10 bases between them. The CDR3 covers 13 residues. Germline V CDR1 and CDR2: SGDLS, YYNGEE. DNA for the CDR3: TGTGCCAGCGGTGCTACGTACCAAGAGACCCAGTACTTC. Its translation is CASGATYQETQYF.

This clonotype was counted only a few times. CDR3 sequence reads: CASSRLGTAYGYTF. The CDR3 DNA reads TGTGCCAGCAGCCGACTTGGGACAGCCTATGGCTACACCTTC. J is TRBJ1-2 and V is TRBV2; 7 nucleotides align to TRBD1. The germline CDR1 and CDR2 sequences are SNHLY and FYNNEI. This CDR3 has 14 amino acids. The V gene end was trimmed by 6 bases and the J gene end by 4 bases; junction bases not matched to a gene: 8.

The V call is TRBV2, the J call TRBJ2-7; possibly TRBD1 or TRBD2 for D (5 bases each). The CDR3 sequence is 13 residues long. Between the trimmed V and J ends, which lost 6 bases and 2 bases, there was a span of 11 bases. Germline loops: CDR1 SNHLY, CDR2 FYNNEI. The CDR3 coding sequence is TGTGCCAGCAGCGGGACGGAAACCTACGAGCAGTACTTC. It encodes CASSGTETYEQYF. Full variable domain (remainder filled in from reference TRBV2 and TRBJ2-7): EPEVTQTPSHQVTQMGQEVILRCVPISNHLYFYWYRQILGQKVEFLVSFYNNEISEKSEIFDDQFSVERPDGSNFTLKIRSTKLEDSAMYFCASSGTETYEQYFGPGTRLTVT.

The CDR3 sequence is CASSLYRELFF. The CDR3 DNA sequence: TGTGCCAGCAGCTTGTACAGGGAGCTGTTTTTT. The J gene is TRBJ2-2, the V gene TRBV19; unclear D gene. V was pared by 9 bases and J by 9 bases, with 11 bases between. From germline, CDR1 is LNHDA and CDR2 SQIVND (reference sequence). CDR3 length equals 11 residues.

This clonotype showed up many times. The rearrangement joins TRBV6-6 to TRBJ1-1; no reliable D call. Germline V gene sequence: CDR1 MNHNY, CDR2 SVGAGI (reference sequence). This CDR3 comprises 16 residues. Trimming removed 0 bases at V and 2 bases at J, with 13 bases between. Written as DNA, the CDR3 is TGTGCCAGCAGTTACTCGATTACGCAGCCAAACACTGAAGCTTTCTTT. This encodes CASSYSITQPNTEAFF.

The chain recombines TRBV3-1 with TRBJ2-1, with no clear D. V dropped 1 base and J dropped 12 bases, with 10 bases sitting between them. CDR3 length equals 12 residues. CDR1 and CDR2 (germline): LGHDT, YNNKEL (reference sequence). The CDR3 sequence: CASSQVARLQFF. The DNA of the CDR3 is TGTGCCAGCAGCCAAGTGGCGCGCCTGCAGTTCTTC.